The T cell receptor beta chain under discussion was sequenced for a study of Tregs in tolerant kidney transplant recipients. Notes on the study in general: Expanding Tregs on activated donor B cells appeared to best identify donor-specific TCRbeta clones. Biological reproducibility was not directly addressed, but technical replication error appeared minimal.

Method: immunoSEQ multiplex PCR; TCRdb's copy keeps in-frame clones and lacks some. This table holds 200,000 to 300,000 clones, about 86% found once. This clone has a handful of counts. No antigen is known for it. The TCR was taken from a human donor in good health. Sequencing was performed on CD4+ T cells from blood.

The CDR3 nucleotides are TGTGCCAGCAGTCTTTCAGGGAAGGGTAATGAGCAGTTCTTC. Residues: CASSLSGKGNEQFF. V is TRBV25-1 and J is TRBJ2-1, with D possibly being TRBD1 (5 bases). The CDR3 spans 14 residues. Trimming removed 5 bases from V and 7 bases from J, with 15 bases in between. CDR1 and CDR2 (germline): MGHDK, SYGVNS.